Listed here is a single T cell receptor beta chain. Its target is unknown. This specimen comes from a study of cytomegalovirus exposure and HLA in healthy donors. Study-level results: Subsequent analysis found a tendency for first-cohort TCR clusters to co-occur within the 90 to 150 validation repertoires.

The V segment lost 2 bases and the J segment 1 base; nucleotides outside the gene matches: 3. Germline V lookup: CDR1 LNHNV, CDR2 YYDKDF (reference sequence). The CDR3 consists of 16 residues. Produced via immunoSEQ multiplex PCR; TCRdb's table is partial and in-frame only. The table includes some 110,000 clones, 70% to 90% detected once. From the roughly 110-subject validation cohort, which was separate from the approximately 670-subject first cohort, the donors were drawn. This sequence originates from a young man in good health and CMV-seropositive. Material for sequencing was PBMCs. The gene calls are TRBV15 and TRBJ1-5; 9 bases agree with TRBD1. The CDR3 DNA reads TGTGCCACCAGCAGACCGGACAGGGGAAGCAATCAGCCCCAGCATTTT. Protein sequence: CATSRPDRGSNQPQHF.